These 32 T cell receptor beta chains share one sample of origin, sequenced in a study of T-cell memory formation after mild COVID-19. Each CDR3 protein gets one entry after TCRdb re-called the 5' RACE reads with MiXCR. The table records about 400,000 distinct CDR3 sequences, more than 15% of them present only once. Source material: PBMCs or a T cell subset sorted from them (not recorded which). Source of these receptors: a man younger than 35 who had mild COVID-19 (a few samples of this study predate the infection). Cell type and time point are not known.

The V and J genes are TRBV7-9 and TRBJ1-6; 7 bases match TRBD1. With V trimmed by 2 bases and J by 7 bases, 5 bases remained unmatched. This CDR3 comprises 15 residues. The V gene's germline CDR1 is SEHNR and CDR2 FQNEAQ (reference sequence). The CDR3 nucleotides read TGTGCCAGCAGCTTATGGGAGACAGGGAATTCACCCCTCCACTTT. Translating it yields CASSLWETGNSPLHF.

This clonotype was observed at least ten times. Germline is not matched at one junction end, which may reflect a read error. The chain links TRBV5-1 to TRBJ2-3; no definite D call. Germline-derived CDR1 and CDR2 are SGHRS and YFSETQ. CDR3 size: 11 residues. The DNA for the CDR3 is TGTGCCAGCAGCTTGGAAGATACGCAGTATTTT. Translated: CASSLEDTQYF.

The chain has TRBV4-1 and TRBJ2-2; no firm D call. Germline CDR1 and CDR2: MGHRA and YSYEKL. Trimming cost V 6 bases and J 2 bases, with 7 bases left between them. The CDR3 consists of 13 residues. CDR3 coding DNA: TGCGCCAGCAGGAAGGGAAACACCGGGGAGCTGTTTTTT. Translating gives CASRKGNTGELFF.

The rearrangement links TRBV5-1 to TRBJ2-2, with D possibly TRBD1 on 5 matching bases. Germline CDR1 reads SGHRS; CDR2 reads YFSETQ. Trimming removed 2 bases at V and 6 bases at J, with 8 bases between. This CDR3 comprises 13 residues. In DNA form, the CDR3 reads TGCGCCAGCAGCTTTGTCAGGGCCGGGGAGCTGTTTTTT. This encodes CASSFVRAGELFF. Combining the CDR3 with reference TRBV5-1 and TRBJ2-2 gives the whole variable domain KAGVTQTPRYLIKTRGQQVTLSCSPISGHRSVSWYQQTPGQGLQFLFEYFSETQRNKGNFPGRFSGRQFSNSRSEMNVSTLELGDSALYLCASSFVRAGELFFGEGSRLTVL.

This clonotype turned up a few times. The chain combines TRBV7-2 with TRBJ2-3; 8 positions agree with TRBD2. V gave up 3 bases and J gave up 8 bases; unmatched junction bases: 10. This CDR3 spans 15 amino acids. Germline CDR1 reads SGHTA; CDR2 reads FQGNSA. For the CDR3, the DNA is TGTGCCAGCAGCTTCGGCCCGGGGGGGCAGGGTACGCAGTATTTT. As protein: CASSFGPGGQGTQYF.

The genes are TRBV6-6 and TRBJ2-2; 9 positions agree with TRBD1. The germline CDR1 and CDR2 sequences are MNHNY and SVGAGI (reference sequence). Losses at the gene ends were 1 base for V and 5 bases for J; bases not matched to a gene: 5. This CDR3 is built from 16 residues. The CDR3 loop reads CASSYWGQGGTGELFF. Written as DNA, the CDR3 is TGTGCCAGCAGTTACTGGGGACAGGGAGGGACCGGGGAGCTGTTTTTT.

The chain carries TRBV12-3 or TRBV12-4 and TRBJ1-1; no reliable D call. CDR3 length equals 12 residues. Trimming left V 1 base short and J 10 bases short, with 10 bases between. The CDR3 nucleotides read TGTGCCAGCAGTTTAGGATCGAGTGGAGCTTTCTTT. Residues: CASSLGSSGAFF.

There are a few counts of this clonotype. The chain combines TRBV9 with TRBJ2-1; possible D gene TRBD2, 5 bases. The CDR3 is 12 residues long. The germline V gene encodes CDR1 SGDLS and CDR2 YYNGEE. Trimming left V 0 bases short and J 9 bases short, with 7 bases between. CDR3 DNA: TGTGCCAGCAGCGTAGCTGAGGGTGAGCAGTTCTTC. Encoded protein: CASSVAEGEQFF.

Written as DNA, the CDR3 is TGTGCCACGCGCGGCGGGGGCAGCGAGCAGTACGTC. Translation gives CATRGGGSEQYV. The chain joins TRBV6-2 or TRBV6-3 to TRBJ2-7, with a possible D match to TRBD2 (7 bases). The germline V gene encodes CDR1 MNHEY and CDR2 SVGEGT. V was pared by 10 bases and J by 6 bases, with 16 bases between. CDR3 length equals 12 residues.

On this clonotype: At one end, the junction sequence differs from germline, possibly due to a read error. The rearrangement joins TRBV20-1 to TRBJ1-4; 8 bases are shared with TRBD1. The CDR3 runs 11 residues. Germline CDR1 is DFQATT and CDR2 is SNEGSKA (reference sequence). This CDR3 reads CSARIRTGTHF. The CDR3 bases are TGCAGTGCTAGGATCCGGACAGGGACGCATTTT.

The CDR3, as DNA: TGCGCCAGCAGCCAAGAATGGGACAGGGAAGGTCGTGAGCAGTTCTTC. This sequence encodes CASSQEWDREGREQFF. V and J are TRBV4-3 and TRBJ2-1; 9 bases map to TRBD1. The germline V gene encodes CDR1 LGHNA and CDR2 YSLEER. V was clipped by 0 bases and J by 9 bases; unmatched bases: 9. This CDR3 is built from 16 residues.

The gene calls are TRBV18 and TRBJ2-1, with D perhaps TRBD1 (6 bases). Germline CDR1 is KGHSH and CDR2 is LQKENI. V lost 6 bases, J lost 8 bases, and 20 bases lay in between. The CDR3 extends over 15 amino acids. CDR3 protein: CASSILTQGLDEQFF. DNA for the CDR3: TGTGCCAGCTCCATCCTAACACAGGGTTTGGATGAGCAGTTCTTC.

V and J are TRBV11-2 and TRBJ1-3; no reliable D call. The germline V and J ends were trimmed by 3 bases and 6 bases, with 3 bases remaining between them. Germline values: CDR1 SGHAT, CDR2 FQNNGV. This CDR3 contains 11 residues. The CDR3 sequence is CASSFENTIYF. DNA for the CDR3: TGTGCCAGCAGCTTTGAAAACACCATATATTTT.

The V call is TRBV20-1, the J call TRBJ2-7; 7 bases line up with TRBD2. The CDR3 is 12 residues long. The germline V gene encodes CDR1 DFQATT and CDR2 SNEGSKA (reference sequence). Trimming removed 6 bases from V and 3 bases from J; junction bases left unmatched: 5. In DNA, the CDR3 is TGCAGTGCGGAGCGGGGTAGCTACGAGCAGTACTTC. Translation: CSAERGSYEQYF.

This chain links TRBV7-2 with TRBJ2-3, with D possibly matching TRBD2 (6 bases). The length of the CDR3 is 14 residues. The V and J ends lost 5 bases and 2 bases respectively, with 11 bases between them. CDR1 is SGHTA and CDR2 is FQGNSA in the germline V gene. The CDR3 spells CASSQGLYTDTQYF. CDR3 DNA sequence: TGTGCCAGCAGCCAGGGACTTTACACAGATACGCAGTATTTT.

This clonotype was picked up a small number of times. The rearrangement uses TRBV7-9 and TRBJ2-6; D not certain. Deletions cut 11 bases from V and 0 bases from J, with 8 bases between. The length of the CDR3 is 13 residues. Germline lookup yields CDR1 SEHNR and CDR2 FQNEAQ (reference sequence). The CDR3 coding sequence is TGTGCCGGCGTGTTCTCTGGGGCCAACGTCCTGACTTTC. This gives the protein CAGVFSGANVLTF.

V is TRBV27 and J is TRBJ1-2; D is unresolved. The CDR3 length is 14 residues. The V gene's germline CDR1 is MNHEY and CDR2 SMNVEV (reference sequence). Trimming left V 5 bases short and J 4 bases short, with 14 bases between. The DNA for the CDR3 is TGTGCCAGCAGTCCCAAGGTGGCGGCCTATGGCTACACCTTC. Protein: CASSPKVAAYGYTF.

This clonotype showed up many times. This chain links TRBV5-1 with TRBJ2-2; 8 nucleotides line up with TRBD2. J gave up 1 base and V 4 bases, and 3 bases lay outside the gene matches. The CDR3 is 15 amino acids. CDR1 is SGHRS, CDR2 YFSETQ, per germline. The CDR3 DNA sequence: TGCGCCAGCAGCCGTAGCGGGGTGAACACCGGGGAGCTGTTTTTT. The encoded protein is CASSRSGVNTGELFF.

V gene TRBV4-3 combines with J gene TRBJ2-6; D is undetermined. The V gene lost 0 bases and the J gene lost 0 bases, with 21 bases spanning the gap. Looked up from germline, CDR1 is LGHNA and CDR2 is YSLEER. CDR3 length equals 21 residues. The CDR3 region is CASSQERHVGKGLSGANVLTF. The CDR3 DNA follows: TGCGCCAGCAGCCAAGAAAGGCACGTTGGGAAGGGCCTCTCTGGGGCCAACGTCCTGACTTTC.

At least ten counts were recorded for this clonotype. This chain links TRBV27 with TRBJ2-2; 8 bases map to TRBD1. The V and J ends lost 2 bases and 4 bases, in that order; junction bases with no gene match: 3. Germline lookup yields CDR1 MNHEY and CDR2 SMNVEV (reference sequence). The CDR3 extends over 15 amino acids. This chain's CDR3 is CASSLRTGTTGELFF. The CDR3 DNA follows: TGTGCCAGCAGTTTACGGACAGGGACCACCGGGGAGCTGTTTTTT.

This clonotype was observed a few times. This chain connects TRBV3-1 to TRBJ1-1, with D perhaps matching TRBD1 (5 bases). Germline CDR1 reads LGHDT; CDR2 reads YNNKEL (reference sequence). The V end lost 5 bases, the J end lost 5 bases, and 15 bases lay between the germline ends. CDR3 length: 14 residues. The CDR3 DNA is TGTGCCAGCAGCTTCTTCAGGGATGGAACTGAAGCTTTCTTT. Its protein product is CASSFFRDGTEAFF. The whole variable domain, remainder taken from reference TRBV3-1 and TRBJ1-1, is DTAVSQTPKYLVTQMGNDKSIKCEQNLGHDTMYWYKQDSKKFLKIMFSYNNKELIINETVPNRFSPKSPDKAHLNLHINSLELGDSAVYFCASSFFRDGTEAFFGQGTRLTVV.

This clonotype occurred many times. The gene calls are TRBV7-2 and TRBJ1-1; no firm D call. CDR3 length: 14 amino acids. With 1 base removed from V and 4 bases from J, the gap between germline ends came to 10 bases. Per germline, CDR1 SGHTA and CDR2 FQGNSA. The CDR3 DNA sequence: TGTGCCAGCAGCTTAGGGGCGCATGGCACTGAAGCTTTCTTT. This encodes CASSLGAHGTEAFF.

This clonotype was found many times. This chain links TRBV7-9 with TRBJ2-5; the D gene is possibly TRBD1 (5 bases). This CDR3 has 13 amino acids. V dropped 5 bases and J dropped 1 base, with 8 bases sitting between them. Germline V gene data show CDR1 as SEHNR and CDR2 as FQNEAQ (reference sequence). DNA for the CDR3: TGTGCCAGCAGCCAGGGCAGCCAAGAGACCCAGTACTTC. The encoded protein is CASSQGSQETQYF.

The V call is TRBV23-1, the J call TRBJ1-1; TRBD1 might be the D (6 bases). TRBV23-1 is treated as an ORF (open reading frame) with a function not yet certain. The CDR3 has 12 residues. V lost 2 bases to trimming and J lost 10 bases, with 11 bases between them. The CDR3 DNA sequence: TGCGCCAGCAGTCAACTACAGGGTGGAGCTTTCTTT. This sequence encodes CASSQLQGGAFF.

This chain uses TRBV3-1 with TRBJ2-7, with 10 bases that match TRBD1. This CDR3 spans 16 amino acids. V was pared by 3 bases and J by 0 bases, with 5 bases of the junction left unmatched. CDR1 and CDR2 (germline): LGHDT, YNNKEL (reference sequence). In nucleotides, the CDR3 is TGTGCCAGCAGCCAGGCCGGGACAGGGGACTCCTACGAGCAGTACTTC. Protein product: CASSQAGTGDSYEQYF.

CDR3 bases: TGTGCCAGCAGCTTAGTCGGGGGACAGCGTCTTTATCAGCCCCAGCATTTT. Protein: CASSLVGGQRLYQPQHF. The J gene is TRBJ1-5, the V gene TRBV7-2; 7 bases are a match to TRBD1. The CDR3 runs to 17 residues. Trimming removed 1 base from V and 5 bases from J; junction bases left unmatched: 11. Germline CDR1 is SGHTA and CDR2 is FQGNSA.

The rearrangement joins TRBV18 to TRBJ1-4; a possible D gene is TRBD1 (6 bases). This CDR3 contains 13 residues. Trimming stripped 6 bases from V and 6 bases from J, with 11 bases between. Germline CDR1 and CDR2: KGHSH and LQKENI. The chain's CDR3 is CASSQGLHEKLFF. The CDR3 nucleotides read TGTGCCAGCTCCCAGGGGTTGCATGAAAAACTGTTTTTT. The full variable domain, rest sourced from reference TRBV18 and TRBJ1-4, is NAGVMQNPRHLVRRRGQEARLRCSPMKGHSHVYWYRQLPEEGLKFMVYLQKENIIDESGMPKERFSAEFPKEGPSILRIQQVVRGDSAAYFCASSQGLHEKLFFGSGTQLSVL.

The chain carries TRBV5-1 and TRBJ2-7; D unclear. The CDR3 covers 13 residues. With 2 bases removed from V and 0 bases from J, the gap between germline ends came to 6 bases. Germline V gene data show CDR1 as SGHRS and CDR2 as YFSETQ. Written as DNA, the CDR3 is TGCGCCAGCAGCTTTCACAGCTCCTACGAGCAGTACGTC. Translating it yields CASSFHSSYEQYV.

The CDR3 sequence: CASSYGPATNEKLFF. DNA for the CDR3: TGTGCCAGCAGTTACGGTCCCGCAACTAATGAAAAACTGTTTTTT. The chain uses TRBV6-2 or TRBV6-3 and TRBJ1-4; D remains unclear. This CDR3 comprises 15 residues. In germline, CDR1 is MNHEY, CDR2 SVGEGT. V was clipped by 2 bases and J by 0 bases, with 7 bases between them.

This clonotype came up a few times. The chain's CDR3 is CASSLAAYATNEKLFF. DNA for the CDR3: TGTGCCAGCAGTTTGGCGGCCTATGCAACTAATGAAAAACTGTTTTTT. The gene calls are TRBV27 and TRBJ1-4; D gene ambiguous. This CDR3 is built from 16 residues. V was shortened by 3 bases and J by 0 bases, with 11 bases between the two germline ends. The germline V gene encodes CDR1 MNHEY and CDR2 SMNVEV (reference sequence).

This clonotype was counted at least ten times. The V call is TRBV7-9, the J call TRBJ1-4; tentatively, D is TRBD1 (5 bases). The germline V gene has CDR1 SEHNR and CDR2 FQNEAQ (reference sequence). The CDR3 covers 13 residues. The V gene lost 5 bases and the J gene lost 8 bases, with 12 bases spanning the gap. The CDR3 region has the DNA TGTGCCAGCAGCCTGGCGGGGGTCGAAAAACTGTTTTTT. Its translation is CASSLAGVEKLFF.

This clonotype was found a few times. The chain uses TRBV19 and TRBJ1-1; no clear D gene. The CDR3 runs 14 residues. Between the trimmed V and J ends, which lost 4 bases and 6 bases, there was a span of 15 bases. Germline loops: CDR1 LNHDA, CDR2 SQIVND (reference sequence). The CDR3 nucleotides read TGTGCCAGTAGTACCCCCTTCAACAACGCTGAAGCTTTCTTT. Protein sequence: CASSTPFNNAEAFF. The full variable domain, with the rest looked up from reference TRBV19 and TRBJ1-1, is DGGITQSPKYLFRKEGQNVTLSCEQNLNHDAMYWYRQDPGQGLRLIYYSQIVNDFQKGDIAEGYSVSREKKESFPLTVTSAQKNPTAFYLCASSTPFNNAEAFFGQGTRLTVV.